This T cell receptor (beta chain) was captured in a study of CD8+ T cells in alopecia areata. General observations from the study: TCRs were shared less clearly across patients than in mice, possibly for HLA-related reasons. Researchers report lesional scalp, most notably alopecia totalis/universalis, outstripped normal scalp in clonality.

Notes on this clone: Its antigen is unknown.

Trimming removed 3 bases from V and 1 base from J, with 4 bases in between. CDR1 DFQATT and CDR2 SNEGSKA come from the germline V gene (reference sequence). CDR3 length: 11 residues. Researchers picked out CD4+ and CD8+ T cells from PBMCs by sorting. Extracted RNA was reverse transcribed, and the resulting cDNA served as sequencing template. Produced via immunoSEQ multiplex PCR; TCRdb's table is partial and in-frame only. The sample has roughly 120,000 clones; less than 80% are singletons. The TCR originated in a human donor in good health. The chain couples TRBV20-1 to TRBJ2-7, with D unresolved. The sample comprised CD4+ T cells sorted from blood. The CDR3 sequence is CSARMSYEQYF. The DNA of the CDR3 is TGCAGTGCTAGGATGTCCTACGAGCAGTACTTC.